Listed below are T cell receptor beta chains from one sample, sequenced in a study of tumor T cells in aggressive B-cell lymphoma. TCRdb's table, derived via immunoSEQ multiplex PCR, lists solely in-frame clones and lacks some. The table records approximately 12,000 clones, around 91% of them present only once. The material sequenced was tumor tissue. All receptors come from an adult with diffuse large B cell lymphoma. CDR3s include the opening cysteine and the closing phenylalanine or tryptophan. Fields, in order: clone size, V gene, D gene, J gene, CDR3 DNA, CDR3 protein. The D gene is left open where the match is weak. A clone size is listed for some rows: how often the clone was seen (once, few, many), or a class if it is expanded.

.	TRBV18	.	TRBJ1-2	TGTGCCAGCTCACCGGGCCGGTTCAACTATGGCTACACCTTC	CASSPGRFNYGYTF
.	TRBV4-1	TRBD2	TRBJ2-3	TGCGCCAGCAGCCAGACTAGCGGGAGAAAATATGATACGCAGTATTTT	CASSQTSGRKYDTQYF
once	TRBV5-1	.	TRBJ2-2	TGCGCCAGCAGCTTGGGCGGGGCTAACACCGGGGAGCTGTTTTTT	CASSLGGANTGELFF
once	TRBV7-6	TRBD2	TRBJ2-1	TGTGCCAGCAGCTTAACAGCTAGCGGGTACTCCTACAATGAGCAGTTCTTC	CASSLTASGYSYNEQFF
.	TRBV28	TRBD2	TRBJ2-1	TGTGCCAGCACCGTTGGGACTAGCGGGAGCCATGAGCAGTTCTTC	CASTVGTSGSHEQFF
.	TRBV5-4	TRBD2	TRBJ2-3	TGTGCCAGCAGGGGTGGGAGGGCAGATACGCAGTATTTT	CASRGGRADTQYF
.	TRBV28	TRBD1	TRBJ1-5	TGTGCCAGCAGTCTTGACAGGGTGAACCAGCATTTT	CASSLDRVNQHF
.	TRBV7-6	.	TRBJ2-3	TGTGCCAGCAGCTTAGTATCCCCCGATACGCAGTATTTT	CASSLVSPDTQYF
.	TRBV5-1	TRBD1	TRBJ1-1	TGCGCCAGCGGACAGGGGAGAACGAGTACTGAAGCTTTCTTT	CASGQGRTSTEAFF
.	TRBV19	TRBD2	TRBJ2-7	TGTGCCAGTAGTATATCGAAGGGACTACAAGCCGGCCACTACGAGCAGTACTTC	CASSISKGLQAGHYEQYF
.	TRBV19	.	TRBJ1-5	TGTGCCAGTAGTATGTCGTCAGGGAGGTATTTT	CASSMSSGRYF
.	TRBV7-9	TRBD1	TRBJ1-2	TGTGCCAGCAGCTTAGGACAGGGCCATAACTATGGCTACACCTTC	CASSLGQGHNYGYTF
.	TRBV7-6	.	TRBJ2-7	TGTGCCAGCAGCTTAACCCAGGGAGGCTACGAGCAGTACTTC	CASSLTQGGYEQYF
.	TRBV5-1	.	TRBJ2-7	TGCGCCAGCAGCCTCGACATAGTCTACGAGCAGTACTTC	CASSLDIVYEQYF
.	TRBV28	.	TRBJ1-5	TGTGCCAGCACTGGATGGGGCAAGCCCCAGCATTTT	CASTGWGKPQHF
.	TRBV21-1	.	TRBJ1-2	TGTGCCAGCAGCCAAGGGGGGGGACAGGGGAATGGCTACACCTTC	CASSQGGGQGNGYTF
once	TRBV7-9	TRBD1	TRBJ1-2	TGTGCCAGCAGTCTACAGGGGGTCGGAGGCTACACCTTC	CASSLQGVGGYTF
.	TRBV18	.	TRBJ2-3	TGTGCCAGCTCACCGACACTTAGCACAGATACGCAGTATTTT	CASSPTLSTDTQYF
.	TRBV29-1	TRBD2	TRBJ2-2	TGCAGCGCGGTAGCGGGAGAGACCGGGGAGCTGTTTTTT	CSAVAGETGELFF
.	TRBV7-9	TRBD2	TRBJ2-7	TGTGCCAGCACCTGGGTAGCGGGAGGAACCTACGAGCAGTACTTC	CASTWVAGGTYEQYF
.	TRBV5-1	.	TRBJ2-3	TGCGCCAGCAGCTTGTCAGGGTACACAGATACGCAGTATTTT	CASSLSGYTDTQYF
.	TRBV28	.	TRBJ2-6	TGTGCCAGCAGTCCGTACAGCTCTGGGGCCAACGTCCTGACTTTC	CASSPYSSGANVLTF
.	TRBV7-9	TRBD1	TRBJ1-2	TGTGCCAGCAGCTCGGGACAGGGTAACTATGGCTACACCTTC	CASSSGQGNYGYTF
.	TRBV5-6	.	TRBJ2-2	TGTGCCAGCAGCTGGGACTCGAGAGAATACACCGGGGAGCTGTTTTTT	CASSWDSREYTGELFF
.	TRBV15	.	TRBJ1-2	TGTGCCACCAGCAGACGGATCGGAGGGGATTTCTATGGCTACACCTTC	CATSRRIGGDFYGYTF
.	TRBV5-5	TRBD1	TRBJ2-7	TGTGCCAGCAGCTTGGATTTCGACAGGGGGACGGAAGAGCAGTACTTC	CASSLDFDRGTEEQYF
.	TRBV18	TRBD1	TRBJ2-5	TGTGCCAGCTCAAAGGGACAGCGGGAGACCCAGTACTTC	CASSKGQRETQYF
.	TRBV11-2	TRBD1	TRBJ1-2	TGTGCCAGCAGCTTAGCAGGGGGCAGTTATGGCTACACCTTC	CASSLAGGSYGYTF
.	TRBV28	TRBD1	TRBJ1-5	TGTGCCAGCAGTGGGACAGCCTGGGCTTCACAGCCCCAGCATTTT	CASSGTAWASQPQHF
.	TRBV27	TRBD2	TRBJ2-1	TGTGCCAGCCCCGCTCTAGCGGGTACCTCCTACAATGAGCAGTTCTTC	CASPALAGTSYNEQFF
.	TRBV6-6	TRBD2	TRBJ2-1	TGTGCCAGCAGTTACCTAGCGGGAGTAGGTGAGCAGTTCTTC	CASSYLAGVGEQFF
.	TRBV5-1	.	TRBJ1-6	TGCGCCAGCAGGGTCTCAGGGGATTCACCCCTCCACTTT	CASRVSGDSPLHF
few	TRBV20-1	.	TRBJ2-7	TGCAGTTCAGGTGGGGGGTACGAGCAGTACTTC	CSSGGGYEQYF
.	TRBV6-1	.	TRBJ2-6	TGTGCCAGCGTTACACAATCCTCTGGGGCCAACGTCCTGACTTTC	CASVTQSSGANVLTF
.	TRBV18	.	TRBJ1-2	TGTGCCAGCCACAGCGGGGGGGTCCAGCTCTATGGCTACACCTTC	CASHSGGVQLYGYTF
.	TRBV19	TRBD1	TRBJ1-5	TGTGCCAGCACGACAGGGCCATATAGCAATCAGCCCCAGCATTTT	CASTTGPYSNQPQHF
.	TRBV6-5	.	TRBJ1-6	TGTGCCAGCAGCTATGGCCAAGGGGATAATTCACCCCTCCACTTT	CASSYGQGDNSPLHF
.	TRBV7-9	TRBD2	TRBJ2-7	TGTGCCAGCAGCTCAGGACTAGCGGGAGTTTACGAGCAGTACTTC	CASSSGLAGVYEQYF
.	TRBV2	TRBD2	TRBJ2-3	TGTGCCAGCAAACGTCTCCGACTAGCGGGAGGCACAGATACGCAGTATTTT	CASKRLRLAGGTDTQYF
.	TRBV5-1	.	TRBJ2-2	TGCGCCAGCGCGTTGGGGCAACCCACCGGGGAGCTGTTTTTT	CASALGQPTGELFF